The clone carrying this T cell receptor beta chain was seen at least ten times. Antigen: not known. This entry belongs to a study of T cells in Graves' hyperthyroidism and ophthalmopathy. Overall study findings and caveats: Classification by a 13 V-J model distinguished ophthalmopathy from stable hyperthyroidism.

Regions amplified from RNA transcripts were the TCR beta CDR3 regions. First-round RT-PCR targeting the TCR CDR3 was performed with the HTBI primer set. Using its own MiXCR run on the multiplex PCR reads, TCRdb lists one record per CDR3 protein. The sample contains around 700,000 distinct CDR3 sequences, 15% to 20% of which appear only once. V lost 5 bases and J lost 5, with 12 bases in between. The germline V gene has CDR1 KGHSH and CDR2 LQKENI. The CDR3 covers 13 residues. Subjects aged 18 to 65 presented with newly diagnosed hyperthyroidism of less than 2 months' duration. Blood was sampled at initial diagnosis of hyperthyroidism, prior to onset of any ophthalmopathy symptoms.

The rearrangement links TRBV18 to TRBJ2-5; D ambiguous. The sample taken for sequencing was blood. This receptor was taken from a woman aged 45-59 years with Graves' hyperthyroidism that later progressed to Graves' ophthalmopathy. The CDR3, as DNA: TGTGCCAGCTCAGGGGTTCATAAGGAGACCCAGTACTTC. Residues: CASSGVHKETQYF.